The 2 T cell receptor beta chains below come from one sample, sequenced in a study of T cells expressing NK-cell markers. Reprocessing the 5' RACE reads, TCRdb reports a single entry for every CDR3 protein and omits DNA. The repertoire table contains roughly 280,000 distinct CDR3 sequences. The source material was blood T cells: a sorted CD56 or NKG2C T cell subset, CD4+ or CD8+ T cells, or bulk PBMC T cells (not recorded which). The receptors come from a man aged 18 to 30 in good health.

This chain links TRBV12-3 or TRBV12-4 with TRBJ2-3; TCRdb's D gene call, TRBD2, goes unchecked for lack of DNA. CDR3 size: 15 residues. This CDR3 reads CASSGSGRGADTQYF.

The CDR3 sequence: CASSVSQGYYEQYF. V and J are TRBV25-1 and TRBJ2-7. CDR1 and CDR2 (germline): MGHDK, SYGVNS. The CDR3 loop spans 14 amino acids.